This TCR beta chain stems from a study of CD8 T cells in Susac syndrome. When the RNA was reverse transcribed, random hexamers were used with an input of about 0.5 to 1 ug. TCRdb processed the immunoSEQ multiplex PCR reads anew with MiXCR; each CDR3 protein has one entry. The data show approximately 110,000 distinct CDR3 sequences, just under 95% seen once. Germline-derived CDR1 and CDR2 are MGHRA and YSYEKL. The CDR3 covers 16 residues. V lost 0 bases to trimming and J lost 3 bases; unmatched junction nucleotides: 1. The material sequenced was CD4+ T cells from PBMCs. The chain recombines TRBV4-1 with TRBJ2-7, with 14 bases aligning to TRBD2. The source of this sequence is a human donor in good health. CDR3 sequence reads: CASSQDGTSGGYEQYF. The DNA of the CDR3 is TGCGCCAGCAGCCAAGATGGGACTAGCGGGGGCTACGAGCAGTACTTC.